What follows are 30 T cell receptor beta chains derived from one specimen sequenced in a study of blood T cell repertoires in COVID-19 (dated by TCRdb to 2019 to 2021). The library was produced with the immunoSEQ multiplex PCR assay. Sourced from immuneACCESS, this table was stored by TCRdb with only in-frame sequences that have V and J called. A share of the clones is absent; for the studies checked, an unresolved V gene accounts for under half, and the remainder has no known explanation. Within this sample are about 77,000 clones, with more than 75% of them counted one time only. 15% to 20% of the sample is held by the ten biggest clonotypes. Sequencing was performed on peripheral blood. Receptors were obtained from a woman aged 80 or older with active or convalescent COVID-19.

This clone was seen a handful of times. The genes are TRBV2 and TRBJ1-4; 8 bases are a match to TRBD1. CDR3 length equals 15 residues. The V and J ends lost 5 bases and 3 bases, in that order; junction bases with no gene match: 5. Germline CDR1 SNHLY, CDR2 FYNNEI. The CDR3 protein is CASSYRTGSNEKLFF. As DNA, the CDR3 is TGTGCCAGCAGTTACCGGACAGGGTCTAATGAAAAACTGTTTTTT.

This sequence joins TRBV9 and TRBJ1-5; 9 bases fit TRBD1. This CDR3 comprises 15 residues. The V gene's germline CDR1 is SGDLS and CDR2 YYNGEE. V was pared by 4 bases and J by 5 bases, with 7 bases of the junction left unmatched. The chain's CDR3 is CASSSRTGVDQPQHF. The CDR3 bases are TGTGCCAGCAGCTCCCGGACAGGGGTGGATCAGCCCCAGCATTTT. Variable domain in full (rest from reference TRBV9 and TRBJ1-5): DSGVTQTPKHLITATGQRVTLRCSPRSGDLSVYWYQQSLDQGLQFLIQYYNGEERAKGNILERFSAQQFPDLHSELNLSSLELGDSALYFCASSSRTGVDQPQHFGDGTRLSIL.

The gene calls are TRBV5-1 and TRBJ1-5; no reliable D call. The CDR3 is 14 residues long. Germline V CDR1 and CDR2: SGHRS, YFSETQ. Trimming took off 4 bases at V and 3 bases at J, with 11 bases between the two ends. The CDR3, as DNA: TGCGCCAGCAGCGCTGGACTGAACAATCAGCCCCAGCATTTT. Protein product: CASSAGLNNQPQHF.

The chain uses TRBV27 and TRBJ2-3; 7 bases fit TRBD2. J lost 3 bases, V lost 5 bases, and 5 bases had no gene match. Germline CDR1 MNHEY, CDR2 SMNVEV (reference sequence). There are 14 residues in the CDR3. The CDR3 bases are TGTGCCAGCAGTCCTTGGCGGGGGACAGATACGCAGTATTTT. As protein: CASSPWRGTDTQYF.

The V call is TRBV19, the J call TRBJ1-3, with 8 bases fitting TRBD1. The germline V gene has CDR1 LNHDA and CDR2 SQIVND (reference sequence). The CDR3 consists of 15 residues. V shed 10 bases and J 1 base; nucleotides not matched to a gene: 9. CDR3 amino acids: CATQPGGTSGNTIYF. Written as DNA, the CDR3 is TGTGCCACCCAGCCAGGGGGCACTTCTGGAAACACCATATATTTT.

The rearrangement links TRBV13 to TRBJ1-6; TRBD1 agrees at 8 bases. Germline assignment: CDR1 PRHDT and CDR2 FYEKMQ (reference sequence). This CDR3 region has 15 residues. The V and J ends lost 4 bases and 6 bases, in that order; junction bases with no gene match: 5. The CDR3 nucleotides are TGTGCCAGCAGCTACGGACAGGGACTTAATTCACCCCTCCACTTT. Amino acid sequence: CASSYGQGLNSPLHF. Variable domain in full (rest from reference TRBV13 and TRBJ1-6): AAGVIQSPRHLIKEKRETATLKCYPIPRHDTVYWYQQGPGQDPQFLISFYEKMQSDKGSIPDRFSAQQFSDYHSELNMSSLELGDSALYFCASSYGQGLNSPLHFGNGTRLTVT.

This chain joins TRBV30 and TRBJ1-1; the match to TRBD1 covers 8 bases. In germline, CDR1 is GTSNPN, CDR2 SVGIG (reference sequence). This CDR3 spans 15 amino acids. V lost 4 bases, J lost 0 bases, and 7 bases stayed unmatched. CDR3 protein: CAWTTGVGMNTEAFF. The CDR3 region has the DNA TGTGCCTGGACGACAGGGGTTGGGATGAACACTGAAGCTTTCTTT.

The chain employs TRBV15 and TRBJ1-3; 12 nucleotides line up with TRBD1. The V and J ends lost 4 bases and 6 bases, in that order; junction bases with no gene match: 4. Germline CDR1 and CDR2: LNHNV and YYDKDF (reference sequence). The CDR3 length is 15 residues. The CDR3 region is CATSKGTGGVNTIYF. The CDR3 DNA reads TGTGCCACCAGCAAAGGGACAGGGGGCGTAAACACCATATATTTT.

This chain joins TRBV30 and TRBJ1-5; the D is unclear. The CDR3 spans 13 residues. V was cut by 4 bases and J by 7 bases, with 14 bases left in between. Germline lookup yields CDR1 GTSNPN and CDR2 SVGIG (reference sequence). Written as DNA, the CDR3 is TGTGCCTGGAACAGAGAGGGTACGCAGCCCCAGCATTTT. This sequence encodes CAWNREGTQPQHF.

The chain uses TRBV6-4 and TRBJ1-6; perhaps TRBD1 as D (5 bases). The CDR3 contains 14 residues. The V end lost 8 bases, the J end lost 3 bases, and 11 bases lay between the germline ends. The germline V gene has CDR1 MRHNA and CDR2 SNTAGT. Written as DNA, the CDR3 is TGTGCCAGCCCATCGGGGGTCTATAATTCACCCCTCCACTTT. This gives the protein CASPSGVYNSPLHF.

The chain links TRBV12-3 or TRBV12-4 to TRBJ2-1; D is unresolved. The germline V and J ends were trimmed by 6 bases and 10 bases, with 10 bases remaining between them. This CDR3 is 11 amino acids long. This chain's CDR3 is CASRLVAEQFF. As DNA, the CDR3 is TGTGCCAGCAGACTGGTCGCGGAGCAGTTCTTC.

The chain is built from TRBV19 and TRBJ2-5, with 8 bases fitting TRBD2. Per germline, CDR1 LNHDA and CDR2 SQIVND (reference sequence). V dropped 1 base and J dropped 5; count of bases not matched to a gene: 18. CDR3 length: 19 amino acids. CDR3 DNA: TGTGCCAGTAGTATAGGAGGAATGAGTCGGGGGGGCCTATATGAGACCCAGTACTTC. Protein product: CASSIGGMSRGGLYETQYF.

The rearrangement links TRBV19 to TRBJ1-5, with TRBD1 matching over 7 bases. With 5 bases clipped from V and 5 bases from J, the junction kept 9 bases outside the gene matches. The CDR3 runs 15 residues. CDR1 is LNHDA and CDR2 is SQIVND in the germline V gene (reference sequence). The CDR3 loop reads CASSRQGERHQPQHF. The DNA for the CDR3 is TGTGCCAGTAGTCGTCAGGGGGAGAGACATCAGCCCCAGCATTTT.

CDR3 region: CASSLRETGELFF. The DNA for the CDR3 is TGTGCCAGCAGCCTCAGGGAAACCGGGGAGCTGTTTTTT. The gene calls are TRBV11-3 and TRBJ2-2; D is perhaps TRBD1 (5 bases). Trimming cost V 5 bases and J 5 bases, with 9 bases left between them. The CDR3 is 13 amino acids. Germline loops: CDR1 SGHNT, CDR2 YENEEA. The full variable domain, completed using reference TRBV11-3 and TRBJ2-2, is EAGVVQSPRYKIIEKKQPVAFWCNPISGHNTLYWYLQNLGQGPELLIRYENEEAVDDSQLPKDRFSAERLKGVDSTLKIQPAELGDSAVYLCASSLRETGELFFGEGSRLTVL.

The chain couples TRBV19 to TRBJ1-5; D call uncertain. The CDR3 has 12 residues. V lost 6 bases and J lost 3, with 6 bases in between. The germline gives CDR1 LNHDA, CDR2 SQIVND (reference sequence). The CDR3 region is CASRRLNQPQHF. For the CDR3, the DNA is TGTGCCAGTAGAAGACTCAATCAGCCCCAGCATTTT.

A remark on this clone: The sample contains more than one DNA sequence encoding this CDR3. The rearrangement joins TRBV18 to TRBJ2-3; 7 bases line up with TRBD2. Germline loops: CDR1 KGHSH, CDR2 LQKENI. This CDR3 has 13 amino acids. V was pared by 3 bases and J by 3 bases, with 0 bases of the junction left unmatched. CDR3 in DNA: TGTGCCAGCTCACCGCGGGGGACAGATACGCAGTATTTT. Its translation is CASSPRGTDTQYF.

This chain connects TRBV19 to TRBJ1-5; tentatively, D is TRBD1 (5 bases). Deletions cut 3 bases from V and 5 bases from J, with 17 bases between. Germline V gene sequence: CDR1 LNHDA, CDR2 SQIVND (reference sequence). This CDR3 has 16 amino acids. The CDR3 here is CASSILGRRKDQPQHF. In nucleotides, the CDR3 is TGTGCCAGTAGTATCCTGGGGCGTAGGAAAGATCAGCCCCAGCATTTT.

The sample holds one count of this clone. V and J are TRBV7-8 and TRBJ1-5; a weak D match, TRBD1 (6 bases). This CDR3 region has 15 residues. V lost 3 bases to trimming and J lost 3 bases, with 12 bases between them. The V gene's germline CDR1 is SGHVS and CDR2 FQNEAQ. Here the CDR3 reads CASSFYGQTNQPQHF. In DNA form, the CDR3 reads TGTGCCAGCAGCTTCTACGGACAGACCAATCAGCCCCAGCATTTT.

For the CDR3, the DNA is TGTGCCACCGCGGCCAGCCAAGCTAGCACAGATACGCAGTATTTT. Its translation is CATAASQASTDTQYF. The chain combines TRBV11-3 with TRBJ2-3; D gene uncertain. V was clipped by 10 bases and J by 0 bases, with 17 bases between them. From germline, CDR1 is SGHNT and CDR2 YENEEA. This CDR3 has 15 amino acids.

V and J are TRBV10-3 and TRBJ2-3; 11 positions match TRBD2. In germline, CDR1 is ENHRY, CDR2 SYGVKD. The CDR3 totals 15 residues. Trimming removed 4 bases from V and 3 bases from J; junction bases left unmatched: 3. The CDR3 sequence: CAISATSGTTDTQYF. CDR3 nucleotides: TGTGCCATCAGTGCGACTAGCGGGACAACAGATACGCAGTATTTT.

The CDR3 sequence: CASSTSGTGGHTQYF. CDR3 sequence (DNA): TGTGCCAGCAGTACCTCCGGGACAGGGGGACATACGCAGTATTTT. The chain uses TRBV28 and TRBJ2-3; 11 positions agree with TRBD1. The germline gives CDR1 MDHEN, CDR2 SYDVKM. V trimming: 5 bases; J trimming: 7 bases; junction bases outside the gene matches: 8. The CDR3 extends over 15 amino acids.

The chain couples TRBV7-3 to TRBJ1-1; the D is unclear. CDR1 and CDR2 from the germline V gene are SGHTA and FQGTGA. The CDR3 is 15 amino acids. V lost 1 base, J lost 0 bases, and 9 bases lay in between. For the CDR3, the DNA is TGTGCCAGCAGCTTAAGAGGCGGAATGAACACTGAAGCTTTCTTT. It codes for CASSLRGGMNTEAFF. Together with reference TRBV7-3 and TRBJ1-1, the CDR3 gives the full variable domain: GAGVSQTPSNKVTEKGKYVELRCDPISGHTALYWYRQSLGQGPEFLIYFQGTGAADDSGLPNDRFFAVRPEGSVSTLKIQRTERGDSAVYLCASSLRGGMNTEAFFGQGTRLTVV.

The chain joins TRBV7-8 to TRBJ1-3; no clear D gene. The V gene lost 1 base and the J gene lost 7 bases, with 5 bases spanning the gap. This CDR3 has 12 amino acids. CDR1 SGHVS and CDR2 FQNEAQ come from the germline V gene. CDR3 loop: CASSLGGNTIYF. The CDR3 DNA is TGTGCCAGCAGCTTAGGAGGGAACACCATATATTTT.

A few counts support this clone. The V and J genes are TRBV2 and TRBJ1-3; 7 bases map to TRBD1. The CDR3 has 14 amino acids. The V segment lost 3 bases and the J segment 3 bases; nucleotides outside the gene matches: 2. From germline, CDR1 is SNHLY and CDR2 FYNNEI. The CDR3 here is CASSDRGYGNTIYF. The CDR3 bases are TGTGCCAGCAGTGACAGGGGGTATGGAAACACCATATATTTT.

DNA of the CDR3: TGTGCCAGCGGTGGACAGGGGGCCTCCCTAAACTACGAGCAGTACTTC. This sequence encodes CASGGQGASLNYEQYF. The rearrangement uses TRBV6-1 and TRBJ2-7; 11 bases match TRBD1. With V trimmed by 8 bases and J by 3 bases, 12 bases remained unmatched. This CDR3 contains 16 residues. Germline V gene sequence: CDR1 MNHNS, CDR2 SASEGT.

Only one count was recorded for this clone. V is TRBV20-1 and J is TRBJ1-1; D possibly corresponds to TRBD1 (5 bases). V was pared by 6 bases and J by 11 bases, with 16 bases between. This CDR3 has 11 amino acids. In germline, CDR1 is DFQATT, CDR2 SNEGSKA (reference sequence). CDR3 coding DNA: TGCAGTGCCCCCAGCCGGGGACTTGCTTTCTTT. Its translation: CSAPSRGLAFF.

The V gene is TRBV11-2, the J gene TRBJ2-7; TRBD1 aligns across 9 bases. The J segment lost 1 base and the V segment lost 5 bases, leaving 6 bases of the junction unmatched. The CDR3 extends over 15 amino acids. The germline CDR1 and CDR2 sequences are SGHAT and FQNNGV. The CDR3 protein is CASSLTGTGSYEQYF. CDR3 nucleotides: TGTGCCAGCAGCCTCACCGGGACAGGGTCCTACGAGCAGTACTTC.

The chain links TRBV6-4 to TRBJ1-1, with TRBD1 identical over 7 bases. Germline V lookup: CDR1 MRHNA, CDR2 SNTAGT. V lost 4 bases and J lost 3; bases outside the gene matches: 23. There are 20 residues in the CDR3. CDR3 sequence reads: CASSAPGQKTRRPIHTEAFF. CDR3 DNA: TGTGCCAGCAGTGCTCCGGGACAGAAAACGCGGCGGCCCATACACACTGAAGCTTTCTTT.

The J gene is TRBJ2-7, the V gene TRBV27; 7 nucleotides align to TRBD1. The CDR3 extends over 17 amino acids. Germline CDR1 and CDR2: MNHEY and SMNVEV (reference sequence). V shed 0 bases, J shed 0 bases, and the junction held 8 bases outside the gene matches. The CDR3: CASSLSPRQGSSYEQYF. The CDR3 DNA is TGTGCCAGCAGTTTATCCCCCCGACAGGGAAGCTCCTACGAGCAGTACTTC.

This chain links TRBV19 with TRBJ1-5; D not certain. The CDR3 loop spans 13 amino acids. Germline V lookup: CDR1 LNHDA, CDR2 SQIVND (reference sequence). The ends were cut back, 5 bases at V and 4 bases at J, with 9 bases in the middle. The CDR3 DNA reads as TGTGCCAGTAGTGGGCGTGAGAATCAGCCCCAGCATTTT. Its protein is CASSGRENQPQHF.